A selection of T cell receptor beta chains follows, all from one sample in a study of T cell changes during pregnancy in multiple sclerosis. The protocol was immunoSEQ multiplex PCR, while the TCRdb copy is restricted to in-frame clones and leaves out a portion. The data show about 120,000 clones, with about 93% seen just once and 6% to 7% held by the top ten. The sequencing here drew on peripheral blood, taken before pregnancy. These receptor sequences come from a female donor with multiple sclerosis, enrolled in a pregnancy study. CDR3s include the opening cysteine and the closing phenylalanine or tryptophan. A clone size is listed for some rows: how often the clone was seen (once, few, many), or a class if it is expanded.

v_gene,j_gene,abundance,CDR3aa
TRBV30,TRBJ1-3,NA,CAWSPRGQTGNTIYF
TRBV28,TRBJ1-5,NA,CASHKGAGQPQHF
TRBV7-3,TRBJ2-1,NA,CASSSRIVAGAGADEQFF
TRBV16,TRBJ1-1,few,CASSQSNGGEAFF
TRBV29-1,TRBJ2-3,NA,CSAGVIAPATQYF
TRBV11-1,TRBJ2-3,NA,CASSRYSGGTDTQYF
TRBV30,TRBJ1-5,NA,CAWREGGQNQPQHF
TRBV6-1,TRBJ2-7,NA,CASSEGQYEQYF
TRBV5-4,TRBJ2-2,NA,CASSLSGRIIGELFF
TRBV4-1,TRBJ1-2,NA,CASSQGQGPNYGYTF
TRBV19,TRBJ2-4,NA,CASSAKRLADKNIQYF
TRBV2,TRBJ1-5,NA,CASGRGLDQPQHF
TRBV5-1,TRBJ1-2,NA,CASSLASTVNYGYTF
TRBV28,TRBJ1-5,once,CASSFFNSNQPQHF
TRBV18,TRBJ2-7,NA,CASSPREGEYEQYF
TRBV7-2,TRBJ2-7,NA,CASSSTGGSYEQYF
TRBV19,TRBJ2-1,once,CASSSPGTGTSYNEQFF
TRBV27,TRBJ2-7,NA,CASRDQGSYEQYF
TRBV7-6,TRBJ2-1,NA,CASSSISGRVSYNEQFF
TRBV9,TRBJ2-7,NA,CASSVGLGTYEQYF
TRBV7-9,TRBJ2-3,once,CASGGGGTDTQYF
TRBV9,TRBJ2-1,NA,CASSVVGSGNEQFF
TRBV4-1,TRBJ2-7,NA,CASSQGGLSYEQYF
TRBV4-1,TRBJ1-2,few,CASSQDKATGPYGYTF
TRBV10-3,TRBJ2-7,once,CAISGAGDYEQYF
TRBV9,TRBJ1-1,NA,CASSVGPSNTEAFF
TRBV6-1,TRBJ1-4,NA,CASSDSDSLEKLFF
TRBV30,TRBJ1-5,few,CAWSWGGGQPQHF
TRBV2,TRBJ2-1,NA,CASSLGTSGAQNEQFF
TRBV21-1,TRBJ1-2,once,CASSPRRGLSYGYTF
TRBV28,TRBJ2-3,NA,CASSLGTDGDTQYF
TRBV27,TRBJ1-1,NA,CASSLSGRVTEAFF
TRBV30,TRBJ2-3,NA,CAFEQGRGTDTQYF
TRBV7-8,TRBJ2-1,NA,CASSSSPGLAVQEQFF
TRBV5-5,TRBJ2-6,NA,CASSLTASGANVLTF
TRBV7-9,TRBJ2-7,NA,CASSYQDLPYEQYF
TRBV6-5,TRBJ1-1,NA,CASSYSRGFTEAFF
TRBV11-2,TRBJ2-7,once,CASSLGTSGVYEQYF
TRBV18,TRBJ1-2,NA,CASSQDSNYGYTF
TRBV5-8,TRBJ2-5,NA,CASSFRGNPGGQYF
TRBV4-2,TRBJ2-2,NA,CASSQDIGTGELFF
TRBV28,TRBJ1-1,few,CASSQYQGNTEAFF
TRBV5-1,TRBJ2-5,NA,CASSSGELETQYF